Shown below are 30 T cell receptor beta chains from a single sample sequenced in a study of T cells in Graves' hyperthyroidism and ophthalmopathy. TCR beta CDR3 regions were amplified from RNA. Initially, a first-round RT-PCR of the TCR CDR3 employed the HTBI primer set. TCRdb reprocessed the multiplex PCR reads with MiXCR, giving one entry per CDR3 protein. The sample carries about 640,000 distinct CDR3 sequences, roughly 20% recorded once. The material sequenced was blood. These receptors were obtained from a man aged 25-40 years with Graves' ophthalmopathy.

This clonotype appeared many times. V and J are TRBV5-1 and TRBJ1-2, with D perhaps matching TRBD1 (6 bases). The CDR3 is made up of 14 amino acids. The germline CDR1 and CDR2 sequences are SGHRS and YFSETQ. With 5 bases removed from V and 2 bases from J, the gap between germline ends came to 13 bases. CDR3 DNA: TGCGCCAGCAGTTCCAACAGGGCAAACTATGGCTACACCTTC. It encodes CASSSNRANYGYTF.

With respect to this clonotype: This could be a read error, since a much larger clone is one nucleotide away. V is TRBV28 and J is TRBJ2-7; D is possibly TRBD1 or TRBD2 (6 bases each). The CDR3 has 16 amino acids. CDR1 and CDR2 (germline): MDHEN, SYDVKM. Trimming cost V 7 bases and J 5 bases, with 24 bases left between them. The CDR3 sequence is CASKRVGGTGRDEQYF. Here the CDR3 DNA reads TGTGCCAGCAAACGCGTGGGGGGAACAGGGCGCGACGAGCAGTACTTC.

The chain links TRBV19 to TRBJ2-4; D unclear. The V end lost 6 bases, the J end lost 0 bases, and 21 bases lay between the germline ends. Per the germline V gene, CDR1 is LNHDA and CDR2 is SQIVND (reference sequence). This CDR3 spans 18 amino acids. The CDR3 reads CASRMSAIHIVAKNIQYF. CDR3 coding DNA: TGTGCCAGTAGAATGAGCGCCATACATATCGTAGCCAAAAACATTCAGTACTTC.

This clonotype was counted only a few times. The chain joins TRBV28 to TRBJ2-1; no firm D call. The V end lost 6 bases, the J end lost 2 bases, and 11 bases lay between the germline ends. Looked up from germline, CDR1 is MDHEN and CDR2 is SYDVKM. The CDR3 is made up of 14 amino acids. CDR3 bases: TGTGCCAGCAGCCCCATCCAGGCCTACAATGAGCAGTTCTTC. As protein: CASSPIQAYNEQFF. Drawing the rest from reference TRBV28 and TRBJ2-1, the complete variable domain is DVKVTQSSRYLVKRTGEKVFLECVQDMDHENMFWYRQDPGLGLRLIYFSYDVKMKEKGDIPEGYSVSREKKERFSLILESASTNQTSMYLCASSPIQAYNEQFFGPGTRLTVL.

The CDR3 DNA reads TGCAGTGCTAGTATAGACAGGGGGCCGTACGAGCAGTACTTC. Residues: CSASIDRGPYEQYF. The chain has TRBV20-1 and TRBJ2-7; TRBD1 matches 10 bases. Germline CDR1 and CDR2: DFQATT and SNEGSKA (reference sequence). The CDR3 has 14 residues. Unmatched junction bases numbered 6, after V lost 3 bases and J lost 4 bases.

This clonotype has only a few counts. The chain recombines TRBV28 with TRBJ2-4; D is perhaps TRBD1 or TRBD2 (5 bases each). The V end lost 5 bases, the J end lost 0 bases, and 14 bases lay between the germline ends. The length of the CDR3 is 16 residues. The germline CDR1 and CDR2 sequences are MDHEN and SYDVKM. The CDR3 loop reads CASSQAGAIAKNIQYF. DNA of the CDR3: TGTGCCAGCAGTCAGGCCGGGGCCATAGCCAAAAACATTCAGTACTTC.

To note about this clonotype: A much larger clonotype is one base distant, so this may be a read error. The chain carries TRBV27 and TRBJ2-3; 9 positions agree with TRBD1. Germline lookup yields CDR1 MNHEY and CDR2 SMNVEV (reference sequence). The CDR3 extends over 15 amino acids. The CDR3 nucleotides are TGTGGCAGCAGTTTATCGGGACAGGGAACAGATACGCAGTATTTT. Protein sequence: CGSSLSGQGTDTQYF.

V gene TRBV2 combines with J gene TRBJ1-1, with TRBD1 matching over 7 bases. Trimming took 6 bases from V and 0 from J; bases not matched to a gene: 10. In germline, CDR1 is SNHLY, CDR2 FYNNEI. This CDR3 has 16 residues. The CDR3 reads CASSPQGGGVNTEAFF. Here the CDR3 DNA reads TGTGCCAGCAGCCCTCAGGGGGGCGGGGTGAACACTGAAGCTTTCTTT.

The sample holds a few counts of this clonotype. The chain couples TRBV5-8 to TRBJ2-1; D gene ambiguous. With 0 bases removed from V and 7 bases from J, the gap between germline ends came to 14 bases. This CDR3 has 15 amino acids. Looked up from germline, CDR1 is SGHTS and CDR2 is YDEGEE. CDR3 sequence (DNA): TGTGCCAGCAGCTTGGTGTCAGGTAAAAATAATGAGCAGTTCTTC. This codes for CASSLVSGKNNEQFF.

This clonotype was seen just once. The chain has TRBV2 and TRBJ2-1; no definite D call. Deletions cut 2 bases from V and 4 bases from J, with 6 bases between. Germline assignment: CDR1 SNHLY and CDR2 FYNNEI. The CDR3 runs 13 residues. CDR3: CASSENRYNEQFF. The CDR3 DNA follows: TGTGCCAGCAGTGAAAACAGATACAATGAGCAGTTCTTC.

In its sample, this clonotype was seen a few times. The chain employs TRBV24-1 and TRBJ2-3, with TRBD2 matching over 14 bases. V was clipped by 9 bases and J by 6 bases; unmatched bases: 7. This CDR3 has 15 amino acids. CDR1 and CDR2 (germline): KGHDR, SFDVKD. The CDR3 coding sequence is TGTGCCACCTACCCGGGACTAGCGGGAGTGGATACGCAGTATTTT. Its protein product is CATYPGLAGVDTQYF.

This clonotype was recorded a few times. This chain uses TRBV13 with TRBJ2-1, with 8 bases matching TRBD2. The CDR3 is 16 amino acids. Germline CDR1 and CDR2: PRHDT and FYEKMQ (reference sequence). Trimming removed 0 bases from V and 5 bases from J; junction bases left unmatched: 6. CDR3 residues: CASSLGGRALNNEQFF. The CDR3, as DNA: TGTGCCAGCAGCTTAGGCGGGAGGGCCCTAAACAATGAGCAGTTCTTC.

There are a few counts of this clonotype. The genes are TRBV6-2 or TRBV6-3 and TRBJ2-4, with 9 bases that match TRBD2. From germline, CDR1 is MNHEY and CDR2 SVGEGT. This CDR3 region has 15 residues. V lost 4 bases, J lost 8 bases, and 9 bases stayed unmatched. The DNA for the CDR3 is TGTGCCAGCAGTTGGATAGCGGGAGATCGGGACATTCAGTACTTC. It yields the protein CASSWIAGDRDIQYF.

Concerning this clonotype itself: The junction departs from the called germline gene at one end, perhaps through a read error. This chain connects TRBV5-1 to TRBJ2-7, with TRBD1 as a possible D gene (5 bases). The CDR3 spans 13 residues. Germline V lookup: CDR1 SGHRS, CDR2 YFSETQ. CDR3 nucleotides: TGTGCCAGCAGCTCCCTGGGGCTTAGCGAGCAGTACTTC. It is translated as CASSSLGLSEQYF.

V is TRBV5-4 and J is TRBJ2-2; 11 nucleotides agree with TRBD2. CDR1 is SGHNT and CDR2 is YYREEE in the germline V gene (reference sequence). The CDR3 extends over 16 amino acids. V lost 4 bases, J lost 1 base, and 3 bases stayed unmatched. CDR3 nucleotide sequence: TGTGCCAGCAGCCAAGGGACTAGCGGGAACACCGGGGAGCTGTTTTTT. It yields the protein CASSQGTSGNTGELFF.

This clonotype has a handful of counts. The rearrangement links TRBV28 to TRBJ1-6, with D tentatively TRBD1 (6 bases). The CDR3 runs 16 residues. V lost 6 bases and J lost 4, with 16 bases in between. Germline loops: CDR1 MDHEN, CDR2 SYDVKM. The CDR3 coding sequence is TGTGCCAGCAGCCGAACCGGGGGCCCTTATAATTCACCCCTCCACTTT. Translating gives CASSRTGGPYNSPLHF. Using reference TRBV28 and TRBJ1-6 for the parts outside the CDR3, the full variable domain is DVKVTQSSRYLVKRTGEKVFLECVQDMDHENMFWYRQDPGLGLRLIYFSYDVKMKEKGDIPEGYSVSREKKERFSLILESASTNQTSMYLCASSRTGGPYNSPLHFGNGTRLTVT.

A remark on this clonotype: A much larger clone sits a single nucleotide away, making a read error possible. The chain joins TRBV3-1 to TRBJ2-3, with 7 nucleotides matching TRBD2. The CDR3 consists of 15 residues. Trimming at V came to 6 bases and at J to 0 bases, leaving 6 bases not matched to a gene. CDR1 LGHDT and CDR2 YNNKEL come from the germline V gene (reference sequence). The CDR3 sequence: CASRSTSASTDTQYF. CDR3 in DNA: TGTGCCAGCAGGTCCACTAGCGCAAGCACAGATACGCAGTATTTT.

V and J are TRBV11-2 and TRBJ1-1; D ambiguous. The V gene's germline CDR1 is SGHAT and CDR2 FQNNGV. V was trimmed by 2 bases and J by 4 bases, leaving 14 bases between them. CDR3 size: 15 residues. This CDR3 reads CASSLPRTTGTEAFF. Written as DNA, the CDR3 is TGTGCCAGCAGCTTACCTCGGACCACGGGCACTGAAGCTTTCTTT. Looking up the rest from reference TRBV11-2 and TRBJ1-1 gives the full variable domain: EAGVAQSPRYKIIEKRQSVAFWCNPISGHATLYWYQQILGQGPKLLIQFQNNGVVDDSQLPKDRFSAERLKGVDSTLKIQPAKLEDSAVYLCASSLPRTTGTEAFFGQGTRLTVV.

This clonotype was counted once. This chain uses TRBV5-1 with TRBJ1-1; D might be TRBD1 (6 bases). V was pared by 4 bases and J by 5 bases, with 18 bases between. This CDR3 is built from 15 residues. In germline, CDR1 is SGHRS, CDR2 YFSETQ. CDR3 region: CASSPGWGAGTEAFF. DNA for the CDR3: TGCGCCAGCAGCCCAGGGTGGGGGGCTGGGACTGAAGCTTTCTTT.

The V call is TRBV4-1, the J call TRBJ2-1; 10 nucleotides match TRBD2. The germline V gene has CDR1 MGHRA and CDR2 YSYEKL. Losses at the gene ends were 4 bases for V and 1 base for J; bases not matched to a gene: 7. The CDR3 has 17 residues. CDR3: CASSLSSGGTSYNEQFF. The DNA of the CDR3 is TGCGCCAGCAGCCTGTCTAGCGGGGGCACGTCCTACAATGAGCAGTTCTTC.

Ten or more counts support this clonotype. The J gene is TRBJ1-5, the V gene TRBV3-1, with TRBD1 identical over 10 bases. The CDR3 length is 18 residues. Germline CDR1 is LGHDT and CDR2 is YNNKEL (reference sequence). The junction had 10 bases not matched to a gene; V was cut back by 4 bases and J by 1 base. Written as DNA, the CDR3 is TGTGCCAGCAGCCCGCCGGGGACAGGGGAAGTGAGCAATCAGCCCCAGCATTTT. Residues: CASSPPGTGEVSNQPQHF.

Many counts were recorded for this clonotype. CDR3 DNA sequence: TGTGCCAGCAGCTTAGGAGGAATCAGCAATCAGCCCCAGCATTTT. It translates to CASSLGGISNQPQHF. The chain is built from TRBV7-9 and TRBJ1-5; D call uncertain. This CDR3 spans 15 amino acids. Trimming removed 1 base from V and 1 base from J, with 8 bases in between. Germline loops: CDR1 SEHNR, CDR2 FQNEAQ (reference sequence).

The chain links TRBV7-9 to TRBJ1-1; D unclear. This CDR3 region has 13 residues. CDR1 SEHNR and CDR2 FQNEAQ come from the germline V gene (reference sequence). Trimming removed 5 bases at V and 2 bases at J, with 9 bases between. The CDR3, as DNA: TGTGCCAGCAGCACACCCAGAAACACTGAAGCTTTCTTT. It yields the protein CASSTPRNTEAFF.

The table lists this clonotype with a few counts. Here the CDR3 reads CASSRWEYNEQFF. As DNA, the CDR3 is TGTGCCAGCAGTCGATGGGAATACAATGAGCAGTTCTTC. The V call is TRBV6-2 or TRBV6-3, the J call TRBJ2-1; no reliable D call. This CDR3 has 13 amino acids. The V gene's germline CDR1 is MNHEY and CDR2 SVGEGT. V was clipped by 5 bases and J by 4 bases, with 9 bases between them.

The chain is built from TRBV5-1 and TRBJ2-7; 8 bases align to TRBD1. Per the germline V gene, CDR1 is SGHRS and CDR2 is YFSETQ. There are 15 residues in the CDR3. V was pared by 0 bases and J by 4 bases, with 6 bases of the junction left unmatched. The DNA for the CDR3 is TGCGCCAGCAGCTTGGTTGGACAGGGAAGGTACGAGCAGTACTTC. Its protein is CASSLVGQGRYEQYF.

The V and J genes are TRBV3-1 and TRBJ1-2; D call uncertain. This CDR3 is built from 20 residues. Germline CDR1 LGHDT, CDR2 YNNKEL (reference sequence). V was trimmed by 1 base and J by 2 bases, leaving 26 bases between them. In nucleotides, the CDR3 is TGTGCCAGCAGCCAAGTTTTCGTGTTTCGTGGACGGAGAACGAACTATGGCTACACCTTC. It yields the protein CASSQVFVFRGRRTNYGYTF.

This clonotype was recorded many times. The V and J genes are TRBV3-1 and TRBJ1-3; D is perhaps TRBD1 (5 bases). The CDR3 extends over 13 amino acids. Germline V gives CDR1 LGHDT, CDR2 YNNKEL (reference sequence). V was shortened by 8 bases and J by 5 bases, with 13 bases between the two germline ends. The CDR3, as DNA: TGTGCCAGCGCCACAGGAGGGAGAAACACCATATATTTT. Its protein product is CASATGGRNTIYF.

This clonotype was counted only a few times. The CDR3 DNA reads as TGTGCCAGCAGTGGCCCTTCCACTTACGAGCAGTACTTC. Translation gives CASSGPSTYEQYF. The rearrangement links TRBV12-3 or TRBV12-4 to TRBJ2-7; unclear D gene. The CDR3 has 13 residues. The ends were cut back, 5 bases at V and 4 bases at J, with 12 bases in the middle.

The chain joins TRBV7-9 to TRBJ2-1; 11 bases align to TRBD2. This CDR3 is 16 amino acids long. Unmatched junction bases numbered 6, after V lost 4 bases and J lost 4 bases. CDR1 and CDR2 from the germline V gene are SEHNR and FQNEAQ (reference sequence). DNA for the CDR3: TGTGCCAGCAGCTCCAGGACTAGCGGGCAGTACAATGAGCAGTTCTTC. Its translation is CASSSRTSGQYNEQFF.

This clonotype was counted ten times or more. V and J are TRBV11-2 and TRBJ2-7; 11 bases line up with TRBD2. The junction had 10 bases not matched to a gene; V was cut back by 5 bases and J by 4 bases. Looked up from germline, CDR1 is SGHAT and CDR2 is FQNNGV. The CDR3 sequence is 16 residues long. The CDR3: CASSPRLAGGAYEQYF. The CDR3 region has the DNA TGTGCCAGCAGCCCCCGGCTAGCGGGAGGCGCATACGAGCAGTACTTC.